This paragraph covers one T cell receptor (beta chain) sequence. Profiled with immunoSEQ multiplex PCR; TCRdb holds only in-frame clones, not every one. This table holds about 1,900,000 clones, about 95% found once. CD45RO-negative, CCR7-positively selected cells formed the naive CD8 fraction, excluding terminally differentiated effector memory CD45RA+ cells. The sample is drawn from a study of shared clonotypes between healthy human individuals. The germline CDR1 and CDR2 sequences are SGHRS and YFSETQ. This CDR3 is built from 12 residues. The V and J ends lost 7 bases and 1 base respectively, with 9 bases between them.

This clonotype was obtained from a man between 18 and 29 years old in good health. The rearrangement uses TRBV5-1 and TRBJ2-7; D might be TRBD2 (5 bases). Sample: naive CD8+ T cells sorted from blood. CDR3 amino acids: CASYGESYEQYF. DNA for the CDR3: TGCGCCAGCTACGGGGAATCCTACGAGCAGTACTTC.